This is a list of T cell receptor beta chains from one sample in a study of blood T cells in healthy people across ages. TCRdb re-called the 5' RACE reads through MiXCR, storing one row per CDR3 protein. The sample contains under 700,000 distinct CDR3 sequences, less than 25% of which appear only once. This same sample was also taken into another study, of T cells of mothers and their children.

Sequenced: blood. The source is a boy younger than 18 in good health. CDR3s include the opening cysteine and the closing phenylalanine or tryptophan.

CSVAGVQETQYF	12	TRBJ2-5	TRBV29-1
CSAGGSGANVLTF	13	TRBJ2-6	TRBV20-1
CSARDNQGADTEAFF	15	TRBJ1-1	TRBV20-1
CSARDRGRCSEKLFF	15	TRBJ1-4	TRBV20-1
CASRDRTGLNNEQFF	15	TRBJ2-1	TRBV9
CASSLTWTGDNSPLHF	16	TRBJ1-6	TRBV27
CASSSPGGAAADEQFF	16	TRBJ2-1	TRBV6-6
CASSLALGGVNYGYTF	16	TRBJ1-2	TRBV7-9
CSVPDPSGNTIYF	13	TRBJ1-3	TRBV29-1
CASGLDPHTDTQYF	14	TRBJ2-3	TRBV7-2
CASSSRPGPENTEAFF	16	TRBJ1-1	TRBV18
CASSLNMNTEAFF	13	TRBJ1-1	TRBV28
CASSGSTSGIPFDEQFF	17	TRBJ2-1	TRBV9
CASRFGTGYSNQPQHF	16	TRBJ1-5	TRBV2
CASSLSSGGTGELFF	15	TRBJ2-2	TRBV28
CASGLGRGQPPETQYF	16	.	TRBV7-9
CASSQDPSEETLYF	14	TRBJ2-5	TRBV4-2
CASSDREEAFF	11	TRBJ1-1	TRBV7-9